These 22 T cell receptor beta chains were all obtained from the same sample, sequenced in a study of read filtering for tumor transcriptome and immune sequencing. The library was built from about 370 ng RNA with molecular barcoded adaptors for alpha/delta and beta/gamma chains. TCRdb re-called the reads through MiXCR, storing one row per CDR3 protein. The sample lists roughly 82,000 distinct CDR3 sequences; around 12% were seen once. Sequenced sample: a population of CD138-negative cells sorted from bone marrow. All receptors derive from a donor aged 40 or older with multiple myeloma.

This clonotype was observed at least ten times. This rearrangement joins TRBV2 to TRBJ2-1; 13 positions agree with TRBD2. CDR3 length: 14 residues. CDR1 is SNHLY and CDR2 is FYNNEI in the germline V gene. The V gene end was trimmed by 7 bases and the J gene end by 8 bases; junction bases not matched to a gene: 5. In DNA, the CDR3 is TGTGCCAGCATCGGACTAGCGGGAGTAGATGAGCAGTTCTTC. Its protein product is CASIGLAGVDEQFF.

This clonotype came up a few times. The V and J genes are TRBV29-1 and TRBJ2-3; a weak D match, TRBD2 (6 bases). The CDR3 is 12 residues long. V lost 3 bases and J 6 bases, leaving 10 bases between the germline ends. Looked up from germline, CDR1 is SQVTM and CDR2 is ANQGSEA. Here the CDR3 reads CSVDSGRDTQYF. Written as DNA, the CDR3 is TGCAGCGTTGATTCAGGGAGGGATACGCAGTATTTT.

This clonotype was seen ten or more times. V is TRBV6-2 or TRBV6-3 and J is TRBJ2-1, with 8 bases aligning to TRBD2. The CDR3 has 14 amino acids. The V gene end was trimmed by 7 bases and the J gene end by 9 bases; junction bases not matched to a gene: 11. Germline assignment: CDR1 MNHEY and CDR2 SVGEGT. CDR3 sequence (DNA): TGTGCCAGCAATGGTATTAGCGGGATCGGTGAGCAGTTCTTC. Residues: CASNGISGIGEQFF.

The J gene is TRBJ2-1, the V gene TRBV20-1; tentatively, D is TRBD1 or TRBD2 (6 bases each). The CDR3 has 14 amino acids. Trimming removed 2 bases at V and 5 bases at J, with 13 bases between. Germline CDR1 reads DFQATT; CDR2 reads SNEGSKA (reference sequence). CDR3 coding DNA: TGCAGTGCTAGATGGGGGGCGCGCAACAATGAGCAGTTCTTC. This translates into CSARWGARNNEQFF.

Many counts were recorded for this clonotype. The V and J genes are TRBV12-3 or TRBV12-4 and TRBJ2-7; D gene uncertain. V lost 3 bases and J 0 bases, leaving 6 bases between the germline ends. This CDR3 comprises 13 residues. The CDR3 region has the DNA TGTGCCAGCAGTTTCAAGCCCTCCTACGAGCAGTACTTC. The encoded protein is CASSFKPSYEQYF.

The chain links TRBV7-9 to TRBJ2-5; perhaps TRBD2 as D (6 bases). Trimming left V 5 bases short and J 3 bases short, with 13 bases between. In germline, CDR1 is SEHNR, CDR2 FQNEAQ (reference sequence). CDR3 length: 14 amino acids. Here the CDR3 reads CASSQNGGEETQYF. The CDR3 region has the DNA TGTGCCAGCAGCCAAAATGGCGGGGAAGAGACCCAGTACTTC. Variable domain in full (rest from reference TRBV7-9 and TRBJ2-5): DTGVSQNPRHKITKRGQNVTFRCDPISEHNRLYWYRQTLGQGPEFLTYFQNEAQLEKSRLLSDRFSAERPKGSFSTLEIQRTEQGDSAMYLCASSQNGGEETQYFGPGTRLLVL.

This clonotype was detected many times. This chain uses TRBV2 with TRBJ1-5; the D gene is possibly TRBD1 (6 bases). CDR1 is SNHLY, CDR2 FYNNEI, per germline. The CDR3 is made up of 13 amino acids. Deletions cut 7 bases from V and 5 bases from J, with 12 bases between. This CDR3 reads CASIDRPDQPQHF. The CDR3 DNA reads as TGTGCCAGCATAGACAGGCCGGATCAGCCCCAGCATTTT.

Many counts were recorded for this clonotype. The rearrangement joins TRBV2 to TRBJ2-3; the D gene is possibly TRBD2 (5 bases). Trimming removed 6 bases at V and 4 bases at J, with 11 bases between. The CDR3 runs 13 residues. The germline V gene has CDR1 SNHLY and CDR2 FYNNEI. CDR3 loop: CASRRAEADTQYF. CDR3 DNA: TGTGCCAGCAGGCGAGCGGAGGCAGATACGCAGTATTTT.

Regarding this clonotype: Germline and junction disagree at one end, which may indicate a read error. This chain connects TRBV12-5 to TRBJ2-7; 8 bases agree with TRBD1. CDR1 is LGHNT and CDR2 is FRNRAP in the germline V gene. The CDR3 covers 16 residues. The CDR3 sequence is CASGARTGYSSNEQYF. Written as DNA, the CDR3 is TGTGCTAGTGGTGCTCGGACAGGGTATAGCTCCAACGAGCAGTACTTC.

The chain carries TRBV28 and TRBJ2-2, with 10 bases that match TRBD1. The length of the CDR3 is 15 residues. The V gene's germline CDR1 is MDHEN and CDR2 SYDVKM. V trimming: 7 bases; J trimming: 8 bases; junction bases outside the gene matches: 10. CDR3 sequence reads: CASTSRTGGMGELFF. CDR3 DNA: TGTGCCAGCACCTCCAGGACAGGGGGTATGGGGGAGCTGTTTTTT.

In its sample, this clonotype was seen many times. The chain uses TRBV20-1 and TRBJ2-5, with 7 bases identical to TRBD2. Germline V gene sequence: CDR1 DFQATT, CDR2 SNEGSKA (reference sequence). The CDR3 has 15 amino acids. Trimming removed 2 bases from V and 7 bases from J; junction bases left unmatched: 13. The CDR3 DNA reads TGCAGTGCTAGACCAAACCCAGGGACTAAAGGGACCCAGTACTTC. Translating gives CSARPNPGTKGTQYF.

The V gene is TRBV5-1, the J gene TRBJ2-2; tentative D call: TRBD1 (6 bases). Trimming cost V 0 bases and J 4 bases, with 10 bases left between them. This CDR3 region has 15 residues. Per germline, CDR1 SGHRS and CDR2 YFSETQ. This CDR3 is CASSLDTGTTGELFF. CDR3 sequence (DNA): TGCGCCAGCAGCTTGGATACAGGGACCACCGGGGAGCTGTTTTTT.

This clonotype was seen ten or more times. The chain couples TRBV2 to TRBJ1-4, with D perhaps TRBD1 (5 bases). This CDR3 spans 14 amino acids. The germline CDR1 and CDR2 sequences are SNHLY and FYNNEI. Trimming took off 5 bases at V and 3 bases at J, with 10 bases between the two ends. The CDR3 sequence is CASSLTDPNEKLFF. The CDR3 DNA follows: TGTGCCAGCAGTCTGACAGATCCTAATGAAAAACTGTTTTTT.

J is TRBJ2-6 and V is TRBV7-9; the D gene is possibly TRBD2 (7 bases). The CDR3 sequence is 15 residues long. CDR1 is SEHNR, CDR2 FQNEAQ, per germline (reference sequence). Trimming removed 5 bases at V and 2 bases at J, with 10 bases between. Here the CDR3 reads CASSLGGPGANVLTF. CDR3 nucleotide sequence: TGTGCCAGCAGCCTGGGGGGGCCTGGGGCCAACGTCCTGACTTTC.

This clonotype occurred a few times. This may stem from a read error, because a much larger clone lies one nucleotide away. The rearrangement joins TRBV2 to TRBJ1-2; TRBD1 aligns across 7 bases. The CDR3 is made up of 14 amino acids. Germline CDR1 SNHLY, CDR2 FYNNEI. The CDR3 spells CASNRQGGNYGYAF. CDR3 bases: TGTGCCAGCAATCGGCAGGGGGGCAACTATGGCTACGCCTTC.

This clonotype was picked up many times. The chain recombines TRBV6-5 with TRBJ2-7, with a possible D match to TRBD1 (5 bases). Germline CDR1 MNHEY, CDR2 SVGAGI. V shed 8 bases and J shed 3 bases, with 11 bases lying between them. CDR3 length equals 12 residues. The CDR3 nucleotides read TGTGCCAGCGGCCAGGGCGGCTACGAGCAGTACTTC. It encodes CASGQGGYEQYF.

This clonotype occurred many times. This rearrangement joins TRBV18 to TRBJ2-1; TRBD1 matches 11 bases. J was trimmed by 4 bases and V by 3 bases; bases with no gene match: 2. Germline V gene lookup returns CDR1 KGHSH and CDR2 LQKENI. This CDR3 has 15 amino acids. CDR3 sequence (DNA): TGTGCCAGCTCACCGGGACAGGGGGTTTACAATGAGCAGTTCTTC. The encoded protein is CASSPGQGVYNEQFF.

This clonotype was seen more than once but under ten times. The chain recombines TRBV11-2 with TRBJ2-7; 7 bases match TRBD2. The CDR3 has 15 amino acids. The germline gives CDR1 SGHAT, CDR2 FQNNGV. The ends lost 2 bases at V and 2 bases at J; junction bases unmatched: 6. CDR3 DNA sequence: TGTGCCAGCAGCTTAAGAGCTAGCGGACCCTACGAGCAGTACTTC. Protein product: CASSLRASGPYEQYF.

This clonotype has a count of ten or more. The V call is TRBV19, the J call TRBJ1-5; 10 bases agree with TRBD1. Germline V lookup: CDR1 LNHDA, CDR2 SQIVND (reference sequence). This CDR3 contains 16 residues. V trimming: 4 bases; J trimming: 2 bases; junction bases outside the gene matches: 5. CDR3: CASSRDRGPRNQPQHF. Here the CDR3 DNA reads TGTGCCAGTAGTAGAGACAGGGGGCCCCGCAATCAGCCCCAGCATTTT.

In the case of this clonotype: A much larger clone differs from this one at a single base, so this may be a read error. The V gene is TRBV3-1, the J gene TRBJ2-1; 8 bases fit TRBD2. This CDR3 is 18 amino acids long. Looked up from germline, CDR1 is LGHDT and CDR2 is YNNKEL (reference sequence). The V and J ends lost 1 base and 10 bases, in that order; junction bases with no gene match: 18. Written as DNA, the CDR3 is TGTGCCAGCAGCCAAGGGGCCAGCGGGAGTTGGGAAGGCAAGGAGCAGTTCTTC. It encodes CASSQGASGSWEGKEQFF.

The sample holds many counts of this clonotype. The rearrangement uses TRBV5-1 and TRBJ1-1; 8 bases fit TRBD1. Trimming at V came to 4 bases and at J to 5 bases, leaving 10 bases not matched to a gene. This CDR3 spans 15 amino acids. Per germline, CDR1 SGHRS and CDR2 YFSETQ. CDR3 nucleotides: TGCGCCAGCAGCGCTGGACAGGGTGGGGGAACTGAAGCTTTCTTT. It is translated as CASSAGQGGGTEAFF.

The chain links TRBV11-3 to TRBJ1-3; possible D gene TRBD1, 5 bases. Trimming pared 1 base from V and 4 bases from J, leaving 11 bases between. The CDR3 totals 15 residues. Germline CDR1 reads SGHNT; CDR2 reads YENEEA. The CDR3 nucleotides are TGTGCCAGCAGCTTAGGAGGGGACGGCGGAAACACCATATATTTT. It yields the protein CASSLGGDGGNTIYF.